Given below is one T cell receptor (beta chain) in context. Methods used by the authors: Cell counts per sample came from amplifying reference gene primers. Assay: immunoSEQ multiplex PCR; the TCRdb copy retains only in-frame clones and omits some. That table supplies the V and J calls and clone size; D and trimming were determined from the DNA. This table holds 180,000 or so clones, around 83% found once. These data belong to a study of blood T cell repertoires in COVID-19. In the study overall: Some COVID-19 samples were acute and others convalescent; all came from the United States, Italy and Spain. Nucleic acid was either cDNA or gDNA, and it came from T cells, B-cell-depleted T cells, or PBMCs.

V lost 6 bases to trimming and J lost 2 bases; unmatched junction nucleotides: 7. The V gene's germline CDR1 is MDHEN and CDR2 SYDVKM. The CDR3 is 15 residues long. V gene TRBV28 combines with J gene TRBJ1-3, with 7 bases fitting TRBD1. The TCR originated in a woman of 80 years or more with acute or convalescent COVID-19. Input material: peripheral blood. The CDR3 sequence: CASSRRQGTGNTIYF. The CDR3 DNA reads as TGTGCCAGCAGCCGACGACAGGGAACTGGAAACACCATATATTTT.